The rows below give T cell receptor beta chains drawn from one sample of a study of T cell responses to AZD1222 COVID-19 vaccine. The repertoire was sequenced with immunoSEQ multiplex PCR; TCRdb's copy has only in-frame clones and lacks some. In the table there are 150,000 or so clones, around 89% of which are singletons. Sequencing used peripheral blood, obtained on day 0 of AZD1222 vaccination. Receptors were obtained from an adult in good health. The CDR3 runs from the conserved cysteine through the conserved F or W.

j_call,v_call,cdr3_aa
TRBJ1-5,TRBV19,CASSSGPFTAQHF
TRBJ2-7,TRBV12-3/TRBV12-4,CASSRGGEQYF
TRBJ2-2,TRBV6-5,CASSYSGRDTGELFF
TRBJ2-3,TRBV3-1/TRBV3-2,CASSPTGGSTDTQYF
TRBJ1-2,TRBV6-2/TRBV6-3,CASSPTGNYGYTF
TRBJ1-3,TRBV11-2,CASSRTGERNTIYF
TRBJ1-5,TRBV9,CASSAGGGPPQHF
TRBJ1-1,TRBV9,CASSVGQPNTEAFF
TRBJ2-5,TRBV10-3,CAIRGRGQETQYF
TRBJ1-2,TRBV5-6,CASSSDRGNYGYTF
TRBJ2-7,TRBV28,CASSFTRPEQYF
TRBJ2-3,TRBV2,CASSELSYTQYF
TRBJ2-1,TRBV9,CASSVNWGGEQFF
TRBJ2-7,TRBV7-2,CASSFGTAYEQYF
TRBJ1-4,TRBV5-4,CASSAGTGGHNEKLFF
TRBJ1-2,TRBV6-5,CASSYRWGGYTF
TRBJ1-1,TRBV6-2/TRBV6-3,CASSYGVSTEAFF
TRBJ1-6,TRBV7-3,CASSGTGGNSPLHF
TRBJ2-7,TRBV6-7,CASSYSSPGTSGANYEQYF
TRBJ2-1,TRBV4-3,CASSQIRGGYNEQFF
TRBJ2-1,TRBV14,CASSPTTFSYNEQFF
TRBJ1-1,TRBV2,CASSEWDPNTEAFF
TRBJ1-3,TRBV18,CASSPDYYSGNTIYF
TRBJ1-5,TRBV27,CASSSAGQPQHF
TRBJ1-5,TRBV7-2,CASSFTSPPRQPQHF
TRBJ1-6,TRBV27,CASSSSQGMNSPLHF
TRBJ2-3,TRBV2,CASSEALRGRADTQYF
TRBJ1-6,TRBV18,CASSPRGAYNSPLHF
TRBJ1-2,TRBV28,CASSTNRKGGYTF
TRBJ2-7,TRBV19,CASSAHRDAVEQYF
TRBJ2-7,TRBV25-1,CASSDTGKTYEQYF
TRBJ2-7,TRBV10-3,CAISEGRGREQYF
TRBJ1-4,TRBV5-1,CASSLVAGGEKLFF
TRBJ2-7,TRBV5-4,CASSLAGIYEQYF
TRBJ1-2,TRBV7-9,CASSRGQGAWGYTF
TRBJ2-7,TRBV1,CTSSLVLAGYYEQYF
TRBJ1-2,TRBV7-2,CASSLARTGRNYGYTF
TRBJ2-3,TRBV5-1,CASSLTDATDTQYF
TRBJ2-7,TRBV11-2,CASSLTLGQNYEQYF